The 5 T cell receptor beta chains in this list originate from one sample, sequenced in a study of blood T cell repertoires in COVID-19. The assay was immunoSEQ multiplex PCR, and TCRdb's table has in-frame clones only and misses some. The profile covers over 150,000 clones, with 75% to 90% appearing a single time and 7.6% taken by the ten largest. The sample was peripheral blood. The receptors were sampled from a woman between 65 and 79 years old with COVID-19, enrolled during active disease.

The chain carries TRBV28 and TRBJ2-7; 7 bases line up with TRBD2. The CDR3 is made up of 15 amino acids. The V segment lost 6 bases and the J segment 0 bases; nucleotides outside the gene matches: 8. Germline V CDR1 and CDR2: MDHEN, SYDVKM. The CDR3 nucleotides are TGTGCCAGCAGCTCCCGGGGCGGGGGCTCCTACGAGCAGTACTTC. It codes for CASSSRGGGSYEQYF.

A few counts support this clone. The chain links TRBV11-3 to TRBJ2-5, with 8 nucleotides matching TRBD2. J lost 4 bases, V lost 5 bases, and 9 bases had no gene match. This CDR3 is 15 amino acids long. The germline V gene has CDR1 SGHNT and CDR2 YENEEA. The CDR3 region is CASSPRSGTGETQYF. CDR3 sequence (DNA): TGTGCCAGCAGCCCCCGTAGCGGGACGGGAGAGACCCAGTACTTC.

The genes are TRBV7-8 and TRBJ2-5; the match to TRBD2 covers 9 bases. Germline V lookup: CDR1 SGHVS, CDR2 FQNEAQ. The ends lost 5 bases at V and 1 base at J; junction bases unmatched: 2. This CDR3 contains 14 residues. CDR3 sequence: CASSKGLAQETQYF. The CDR3 DNA reads TGTGCCAGCAGCAAGGGACTAGCCCAAGAGACCCAGTACTTC.

The J gene is TRBJ2-1, the V gene TRBV10-1; perhaps TRBD2 as D (6 bases). Germline assignment: CDR1 WNHNN and CDR2 SYGVQD (reference sequence). The germline V and J ends were trimmed by 0 bases and 9 bases, with 21 bases remaining between them. The CDR3 has 17 amino acids. In DNA, the CDR3 is TGCGCCAGCAGTGAGTCTCTCCCTGCGGGACGGGCAGGTGAGCAGTTCTTC. This gives the protein CASSESLPAGRAGEQFF.

In its sample, this clone was seen once. The V call is TRBV5-1, the J call TRBJ1-1; the D gene is possibly TRBD1 (5 bases). The germline gives CDR1 SGHRS, CDR2 YFSETQ. Trimming pared 6 bases from V and 5 bases from J, leaving 26 bases between. The CDR3 has 17 residues. The CDR3 nucleotides are TGCGCCAGCAAACCTTCCGGGGGAGAGGACGGCCGGACTGAAGCTTTCTTT. Protein: CASKPSGGEDGRTEAFF. Together with reference TRBV5-1 and TRBJ1-1, the CDR3 gives the full variable domain: KAGVTQTPRYLIKTRGQQVTLSCSPISGHRSVSWYQQTPGQGLQFLFEYFSETQRNKGNFPGRFSGRQFSNSRSEMNVSTLELGDSALYLCASKPSGGEDGRTEAFFGQGTRLTVV.